The subject of this entry is one T cell receptor beta chain. V was clipped by 6 bases and J by 6 bases, with 19 bases between them. Germline V CDR1 and CDR2: MNHEY, SVGEGT. The CDR3 spans 15 residues. The data belong to a study of blood T cell repertoires in COVID-19. Study overall: COVID-19 samples from acute and convalescent phases originated in the United States, Italy and Spain. Sample material is recorded as cDNA or gDNA derived from T cells, B-cell-depleted T cells, or PBMCs.

Under the authors' procedure: Reference gene primer amplification gave nucleated cell count estimates. Generated by immunoSEQ multiplex PCR, the TCRdb table keeps only in-frame clones and is missing some. V, J and clone size reflect that table, while D and trimming were determined from the DNA. This sample has almost 95,000 clones, with about 71% found just once. Specimen: peripheral blood. The clonotype originates from a woman in her sixties in a cohort sampled during active or convalescent COVID-19. The J gene is TRBJ2-3, the V gene TRBV6-2 or TRBV6-3; a weak D match, TRBD1 (6 bases). Written as DNA, the CDR3 is TGTGCCAGCAGCCAACAGGGTAACGAAGGGGATACGCAGTATTTT. Protein: CASSQQGNEGDTQYF.